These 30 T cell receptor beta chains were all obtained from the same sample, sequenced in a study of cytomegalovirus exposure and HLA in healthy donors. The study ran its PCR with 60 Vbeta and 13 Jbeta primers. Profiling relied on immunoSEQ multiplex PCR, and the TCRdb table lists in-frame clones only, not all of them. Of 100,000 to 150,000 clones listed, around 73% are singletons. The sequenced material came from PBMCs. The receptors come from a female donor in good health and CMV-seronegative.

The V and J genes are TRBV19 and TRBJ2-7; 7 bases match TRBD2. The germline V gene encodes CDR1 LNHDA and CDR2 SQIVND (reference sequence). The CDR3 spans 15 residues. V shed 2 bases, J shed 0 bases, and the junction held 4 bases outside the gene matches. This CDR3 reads CASSISWTSSYEQYF. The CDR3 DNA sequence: TGTGCCAGTAGTATATCTTGGACTAGCTCCTACGAGCAGTACTTC.

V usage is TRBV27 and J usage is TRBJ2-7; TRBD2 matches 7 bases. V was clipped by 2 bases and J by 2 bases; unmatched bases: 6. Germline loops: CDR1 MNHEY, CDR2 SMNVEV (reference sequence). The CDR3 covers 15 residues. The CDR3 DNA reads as TGTGCCAGCAGTTTACTCAGCGGGGCACCCTACGAGCAGTACTTC. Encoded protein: CASSLLSGAPYEQYF.

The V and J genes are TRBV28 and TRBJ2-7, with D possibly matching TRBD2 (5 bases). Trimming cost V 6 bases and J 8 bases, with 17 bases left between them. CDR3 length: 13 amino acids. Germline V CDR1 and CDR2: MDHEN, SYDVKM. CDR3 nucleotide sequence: TGTGCCAGCAGCCGATCGGGAAGTCTCAAGCAGTACTTC. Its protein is CASSRSGSLKQYF.

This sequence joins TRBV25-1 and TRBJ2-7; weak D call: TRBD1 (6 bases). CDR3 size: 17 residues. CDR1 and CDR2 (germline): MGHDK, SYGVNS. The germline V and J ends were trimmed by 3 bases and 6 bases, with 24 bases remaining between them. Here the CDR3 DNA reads TGTGCCAGCAGTGATAAACAGGGCTACGGGTTTAGTCCCGAGCAGTACTTC. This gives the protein CASSDKQGYGFSPEQYF.

The CDR3 nucleotides read TGTGCCAGCAGCCCCCCCGGGACAGGGCCTGAAAAACTGTTTTTT. Its translation: CASSPPGTGPEKLFF. The gene calls are TRBV5-6 and TRBJ1-4; 9 bases are shared with TRBD1. V was clipped by 4 bases and J by 7 bases; unmatched bases: 8. The germline V gene encodes CDR1 SGHDT and CDR2 YYEEEE. This CDR3 is built from 15 residues.

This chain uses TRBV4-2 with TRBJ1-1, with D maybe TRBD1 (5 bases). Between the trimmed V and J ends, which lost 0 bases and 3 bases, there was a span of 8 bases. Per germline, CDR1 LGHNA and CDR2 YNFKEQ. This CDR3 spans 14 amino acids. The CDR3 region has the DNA TGTGCCAGCAGCCAAGATGGCAGGGACACTGAAGCTTTCTTT. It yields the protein CASSQDGRDTEAFF.

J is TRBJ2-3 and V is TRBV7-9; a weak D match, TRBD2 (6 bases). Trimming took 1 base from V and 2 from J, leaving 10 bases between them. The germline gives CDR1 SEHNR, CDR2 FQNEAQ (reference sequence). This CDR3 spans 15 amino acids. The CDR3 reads CASSLVRGATDTQYF. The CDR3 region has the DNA TGTGCCAGCAGCTTAGTACGCGGGGCCACAGATACGCAGTATTTT.

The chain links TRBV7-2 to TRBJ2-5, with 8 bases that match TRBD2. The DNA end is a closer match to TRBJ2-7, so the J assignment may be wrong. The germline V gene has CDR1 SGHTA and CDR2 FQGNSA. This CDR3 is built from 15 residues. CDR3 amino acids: CASSFQTSVLHEQYF. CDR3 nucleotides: TGTGCCAGCAGCTTCCAGACTAGCGTATTACACGAGCAGTACTTC.

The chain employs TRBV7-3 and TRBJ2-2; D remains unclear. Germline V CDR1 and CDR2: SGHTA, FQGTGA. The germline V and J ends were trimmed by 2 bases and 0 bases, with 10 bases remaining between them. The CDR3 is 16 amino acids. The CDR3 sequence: CASSLGGRSNTGELFF. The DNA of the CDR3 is TGTGCCAGCAGCTTAGGTGGCCGATCGAACACCGGGGAGCTGTTTTTT.

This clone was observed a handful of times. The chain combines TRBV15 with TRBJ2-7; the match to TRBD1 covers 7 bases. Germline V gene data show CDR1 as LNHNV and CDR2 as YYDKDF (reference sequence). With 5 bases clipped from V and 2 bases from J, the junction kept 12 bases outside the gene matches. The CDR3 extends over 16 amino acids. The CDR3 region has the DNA TGTGCCACCAGCGCAGAGAGTCGGGACAGCGCCTACGAGCAGTACTTC. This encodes CATSAESRDSAYEQYF.

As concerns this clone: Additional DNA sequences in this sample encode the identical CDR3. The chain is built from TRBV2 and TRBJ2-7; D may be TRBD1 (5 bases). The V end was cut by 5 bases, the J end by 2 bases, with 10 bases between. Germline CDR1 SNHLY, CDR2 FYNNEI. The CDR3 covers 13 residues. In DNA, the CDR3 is TGTGCCAGCAGTCTAGACAGAGCCTACGAGCAGTACTTC. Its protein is CASSLDRAYEQYF. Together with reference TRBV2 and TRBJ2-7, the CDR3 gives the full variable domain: EPEVTQTPSHQVTQMGQEVILRCVPISNHLYFYWYRQILGQKVEFLVSFYNNEISEKSEIFDDQFSVERPDGSNFTLKIRSTKLEDSAMYFCASSLDRAYEQYFGPGTRLTVT.

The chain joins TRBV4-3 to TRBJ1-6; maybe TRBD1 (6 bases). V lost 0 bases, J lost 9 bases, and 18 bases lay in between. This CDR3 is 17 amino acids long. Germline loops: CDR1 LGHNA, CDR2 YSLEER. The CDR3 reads CASSQDQGTRVVSPLHF. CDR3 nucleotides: TGCGCCAGCAGCCAAGATCAGGGGACGAGGGTGGTTTCACCCCTCCACTTT.

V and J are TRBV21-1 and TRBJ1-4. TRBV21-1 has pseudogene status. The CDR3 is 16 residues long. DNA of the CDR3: TGTGCCAGCAGCAAAGCCGGCGGAACAACTAATGAAAAACTGTTTTTT. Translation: CASSKAGGTTNEKLFF.

CDR3 in amino acids: CASSPSGTGSDTQYF. DNA for the CDR3: TGTGCCAGCAGCCCATCCGGGACAGGGTCAGATACGCAGTATTTT. The chain uses TRBV7-3 and TRBJ2-3; TRBD1 matches 9 bases. Trimming cost V 5 bases and J 4 bases; bases outside gene matches: 7. Germline values: CDR1 SGHTA, CDR2 FQGTGA. There are 15 residues in the CDR3.

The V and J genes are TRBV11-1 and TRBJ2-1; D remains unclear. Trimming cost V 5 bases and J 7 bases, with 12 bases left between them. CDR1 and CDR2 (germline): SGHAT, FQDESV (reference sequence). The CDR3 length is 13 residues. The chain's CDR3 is CASSPTDTNEQFF. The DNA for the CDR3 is TGTGCCAGCAGCCCGACTGATACGAATGAGCAGTTCTTC.

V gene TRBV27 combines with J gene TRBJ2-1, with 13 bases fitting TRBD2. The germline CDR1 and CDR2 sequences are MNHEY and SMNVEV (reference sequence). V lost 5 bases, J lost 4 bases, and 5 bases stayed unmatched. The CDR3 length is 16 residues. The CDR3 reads CASSPPGLAGYNEQFF. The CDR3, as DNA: TGTGCCAGCAGTCCCCCGGGACTAGCGGGGTACAATGAGCAGTTCTTC.

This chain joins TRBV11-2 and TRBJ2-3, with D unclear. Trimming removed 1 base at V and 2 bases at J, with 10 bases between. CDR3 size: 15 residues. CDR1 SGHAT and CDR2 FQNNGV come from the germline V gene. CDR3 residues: CASSLARHNTDTQYF. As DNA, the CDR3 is TGTGCCAGCAGCTTAGCACGACATAACACAGATACGCAGTATTTT.

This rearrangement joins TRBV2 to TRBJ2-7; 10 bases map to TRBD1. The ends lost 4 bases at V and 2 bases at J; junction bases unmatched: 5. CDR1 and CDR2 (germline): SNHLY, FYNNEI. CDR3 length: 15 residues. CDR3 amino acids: CASSAGTGVPYEQYF. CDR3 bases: TGTGCCAGCAGTGCGGGGACAGGGGTCCCCTACGAGCAGTACTTC. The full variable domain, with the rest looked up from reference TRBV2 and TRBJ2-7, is EPEVTQTPSHQVTQMGQEVILRCVPISNHLYFYWYRQILGQKVEFLVSFYNNEISEKSEIFDDQFSVERPDGSNFTLKIRSTKLEDSAMYFCASSAGTGVPYEQYFGPGTRLTVT.

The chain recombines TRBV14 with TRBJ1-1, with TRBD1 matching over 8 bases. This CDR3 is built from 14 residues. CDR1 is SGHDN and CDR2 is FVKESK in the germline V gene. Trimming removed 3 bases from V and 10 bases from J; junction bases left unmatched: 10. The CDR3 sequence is CASSQGWTGTTAFF. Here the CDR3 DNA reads TGTGCCAGCAGCCAGGGTTGGACAGGGACGACAGCTTTCTTT.

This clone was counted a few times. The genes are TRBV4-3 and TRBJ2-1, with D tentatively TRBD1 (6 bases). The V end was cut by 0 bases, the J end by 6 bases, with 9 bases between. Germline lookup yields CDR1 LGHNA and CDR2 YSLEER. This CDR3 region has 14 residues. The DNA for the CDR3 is TGCGCCAGCAGCCAAGATACAGGGAGCAATGAGCAGTTCTTC. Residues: CASSQDTGSNEQFF.

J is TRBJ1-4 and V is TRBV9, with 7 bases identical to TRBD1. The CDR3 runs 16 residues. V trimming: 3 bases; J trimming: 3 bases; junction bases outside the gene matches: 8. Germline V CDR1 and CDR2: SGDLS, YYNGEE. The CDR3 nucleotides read TGTGCCAGCAGCGCAGGGGGACAGCACTCTAATGAAAAACTGTTTTTT. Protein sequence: CASSAGGQHSNEKLFF. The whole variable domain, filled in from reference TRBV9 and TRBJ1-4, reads DSGVTQTPKHLITATGQRVTLRCSPRSGDLSVYWYQQSLDQGLQFLIQYYNGEERAKGNILERFSAQQFPDLHSELNLSSLELGDSALYFCASSAGGQHSNEKLFFGSGTQLSVL.

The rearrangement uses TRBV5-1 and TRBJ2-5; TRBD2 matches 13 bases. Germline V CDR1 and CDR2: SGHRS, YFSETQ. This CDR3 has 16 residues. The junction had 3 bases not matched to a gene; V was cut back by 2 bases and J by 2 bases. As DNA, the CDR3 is TGCGCCAGCAGCTTCGGACTAGCGGGAGCTCAAGAGACCCAGTACTTC. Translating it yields CASSFGLAGAQETQYF.

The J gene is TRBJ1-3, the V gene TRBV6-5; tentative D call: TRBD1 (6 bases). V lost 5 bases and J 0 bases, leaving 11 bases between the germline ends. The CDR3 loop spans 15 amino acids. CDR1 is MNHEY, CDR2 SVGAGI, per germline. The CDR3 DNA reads TGTGCCAGCAGTAAACAGGGTTACTCTGGAAACACCATATATTTT. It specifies CASSKQGYSGNTIYF.

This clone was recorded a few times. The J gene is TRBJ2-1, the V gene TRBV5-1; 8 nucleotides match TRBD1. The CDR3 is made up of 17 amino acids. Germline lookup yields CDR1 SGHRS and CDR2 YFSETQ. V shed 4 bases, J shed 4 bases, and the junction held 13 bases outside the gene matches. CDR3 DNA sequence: TGCGCCAGCAGCGGATTTTCTCCGGGACAGGATTACAATGAGCAGTTCTTC. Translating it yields CASSGFSPGQDYNEQFF.

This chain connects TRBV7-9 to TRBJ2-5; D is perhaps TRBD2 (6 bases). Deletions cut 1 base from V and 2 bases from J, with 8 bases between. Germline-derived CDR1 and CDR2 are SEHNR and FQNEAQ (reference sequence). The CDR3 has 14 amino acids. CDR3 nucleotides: TGTGCCAGCAGCTTAGTGGGGAGGCAAGAGACCCAGTACTTC. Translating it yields CASSLVGRQETQYF. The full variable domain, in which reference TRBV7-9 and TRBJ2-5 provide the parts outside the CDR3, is DTGVSQNPRHKITKRGQNVTFRCDPISEHNRLYWYRQTLGQGPEFLTYFQNEAQLEKSRLLSDRFSAERPKGSFSTLEIQRTEQGDSAMYLCASSLVGRQETQYFGPGTRLLVL.

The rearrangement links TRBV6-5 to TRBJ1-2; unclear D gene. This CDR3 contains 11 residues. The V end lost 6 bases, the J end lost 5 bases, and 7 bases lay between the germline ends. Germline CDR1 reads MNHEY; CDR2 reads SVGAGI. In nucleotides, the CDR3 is TGTGCCAGCAGGCGGGGATATGGCTACACCTTC. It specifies CASRRGYGYTF.

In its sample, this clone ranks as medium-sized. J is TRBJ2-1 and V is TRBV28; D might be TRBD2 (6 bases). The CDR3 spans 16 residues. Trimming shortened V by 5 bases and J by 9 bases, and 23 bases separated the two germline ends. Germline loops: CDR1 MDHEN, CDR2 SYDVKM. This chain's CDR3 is CASSPGSLEGYSEQFF. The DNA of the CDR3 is TGTGCCAGCAGTCCGGGGTCTTTGGAGGGATATAGTGAGCAGTTCTTC.

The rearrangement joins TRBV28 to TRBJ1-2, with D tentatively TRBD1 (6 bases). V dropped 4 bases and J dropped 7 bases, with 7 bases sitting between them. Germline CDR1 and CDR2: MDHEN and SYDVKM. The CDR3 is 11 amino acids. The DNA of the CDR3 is TGTGCCAGCAGTTCGACAGGTGGCTACACCTTC. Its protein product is CASSSTGGYTF.

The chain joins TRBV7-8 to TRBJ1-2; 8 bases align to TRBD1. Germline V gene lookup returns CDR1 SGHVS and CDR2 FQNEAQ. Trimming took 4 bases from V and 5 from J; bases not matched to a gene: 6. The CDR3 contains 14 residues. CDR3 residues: CASSYRTGIYGYTF. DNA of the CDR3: TGTGCCAGCAGCTATAGGACAGGGATTTATGGCTACACCTTC.

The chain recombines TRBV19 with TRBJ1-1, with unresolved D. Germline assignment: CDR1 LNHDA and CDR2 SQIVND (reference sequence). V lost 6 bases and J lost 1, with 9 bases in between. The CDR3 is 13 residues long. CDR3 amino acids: CASRIRANTEAFF. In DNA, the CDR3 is TGTGCCAGTAGAATTAGAGCGAACACTGAAGCTTTCTTT. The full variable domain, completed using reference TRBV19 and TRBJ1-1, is DGGITQSPKYLFRKEGQNVTLSCEQNLNHDAMYWYRQDPGQGLRLIYYSQIVNDFQKGDIAEGYSVSREKKESFPLTVTSAQKNPTAFYLCASRIRANTEAFFGQGTRLTVV.